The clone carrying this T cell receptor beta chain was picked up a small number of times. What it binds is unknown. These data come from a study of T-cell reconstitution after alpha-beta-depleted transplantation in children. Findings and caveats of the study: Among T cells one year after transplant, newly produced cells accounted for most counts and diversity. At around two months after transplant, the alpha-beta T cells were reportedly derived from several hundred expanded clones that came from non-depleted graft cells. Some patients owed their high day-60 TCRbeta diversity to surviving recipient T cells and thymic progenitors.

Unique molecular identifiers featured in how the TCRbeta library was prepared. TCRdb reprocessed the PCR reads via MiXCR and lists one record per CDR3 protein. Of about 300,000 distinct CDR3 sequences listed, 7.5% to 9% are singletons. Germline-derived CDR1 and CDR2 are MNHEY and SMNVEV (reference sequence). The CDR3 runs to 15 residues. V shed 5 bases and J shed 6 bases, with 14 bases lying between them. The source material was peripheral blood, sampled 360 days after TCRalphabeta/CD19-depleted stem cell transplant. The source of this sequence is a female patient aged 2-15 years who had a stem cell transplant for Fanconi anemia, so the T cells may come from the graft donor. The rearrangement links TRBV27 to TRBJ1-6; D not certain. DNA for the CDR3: TGTGCCAGCAGTCCTGGGGTAGGGCCTAATTCACCCCTCCACTTT. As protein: CASSPGVGPNSPLHF.